These T cell receptor beta chains were read from a single sample in a study of cytomegalovirus exposure and HLA in healthy donors. This table comes from immunoSEQ multiplex PCR, and its TCRdb copy is limited to in-frame clones, with some not included. This sample has 90,000 to 110,000 clones, with roughly 90% found just once. The sequenced material came from PBMCs. All receptors come from a woman aged 18-35 years in good health and CMV-seronegative. Both conserved end residues are part of each CDR3. The D gene is left open where the match is weak. A row's size may be missing; if present it is once, few, many or a size class.

V gene	D gene	CDR3 length	clone size	J gene	CDR3 protein	CDR3 DNA
TRBV4-1	.	17	.	TRBJ2-3	CASSPRLVAGPTDTQYF	TGCGCCAGCAGCCCCCGACTAGTGGCGGGGCCCACAGATACGCAGTATTTT
TRBV7-8	.	12	.	TRBJ2-7	CASTNAGYEQYF	TGTGCCAGCACAAACGCCGGCTACGAGCAGTACTTC
TRBV27	TRBD2	12	few	TRBJ2-7	CASRGLAGEQYF	TGTGCCAGCAGAGGACTAGCTGGTGAGCAGTACTTC
TRBV5-6	TRBD2	15	.	TRBJ2-7	CASSFRTSGSYEQYF	TGTGCCAGCAGCTTCAGGACTAGCGGAAGCTACGAGCAGTACTTC
TRBV18	.	17	.	TRBJ2-5	CASSPLVGSGNRETQYF	TGTGCCAGCTCACCACTTGTCGGATCGGGGAACCGAGAGACCCAGTACTTC
TRBV4-2	.	14	.	TRBJ1-6	CASSQDVASSPLHF	TGTGCCAGCAGCCAAGATGTCGCCAGTTCACCCCTCCACTTT
TRBV2	.	14	few	TRBJ1-2	CASSADEGHYGYTF	TGTGCCAGCAGTGCGGACGAGGGTCACTATGGCTACACCTTC
TRBV28	.	16	.	TRBJ2-6	CASSSTYSSGANVLTF	TGTGCCAGCAGTTCGACCTACAGCTCTGGGGCCAACGTCCTGACTTTC
TRBV5-1	TRBD1	12	.	TRBJ2-7	CATDRGLYEQYF	TGCGCCACGGACAGGGGATTGTACGAGCAGTACTTC
TRBV6-6	.	14	.	TRBJ1-5	CASSRIRSELAQHF	TGTGCCAGCAGCCGAATACGAAGTGAACTGGCCCAGCATTTT
TRBV7-2	TRBD2	16	.	TRBJ2-7	CASSLAGTRSSYEQYF	TGTGCCAGCAGCTTAGCTGGGACTAGGAGCTCCTACGAGCAGTACTTC
TRBV30	.	14	.	TRBJ2-1	CAWTIDSAYNEQFF	TGTGCCTGGACTATCGACTCCGCCTACAATGAGCAGTTCTTC
TRBV27	TRBD1	14	.	TRBJ1-5	CASSLDRENQPQHF	TGTGCCAGCAGCTTGGACAGGGAGAATCAGCCCCAGCATTTT
TRBV30	.	14	.	TRBJ2-3	CAWSERVPPDTQYF	TGTGCCTGGAGCGAACGGGTTCCCCCGGATACGCAGTATTTT
TRBV5-1	.	15	.	TRBJ2-7	CASSLGPTGDYEQYF	TGCGCCAGCAGCTTGGGGCCGACAGGAGACTACGAGCAGTACTTC
TRBV5-4	TRBD2	17	.	TRBJ2-3	CASSWAGLAGGRTTQYF	TGTGCCAGCAGCTGGGCCGGACTAGCGGGGGGGCGCACTACGCAGTATTTT
TRBV6-6	.	16	.	TRBJ2-7	CASSLARGRVDYEQYF	TGTGCCAGCAGCTTGGCGCGGGGGCGTGTGGACTACGAGCAGTACTTC
TRBV13	.	12	.	TRBJ2-3	CASTSVVDTQYF	TGTGCCAGCACCTCTGTAGTGGATACGCAGTATTTT
TRBV25-1	.	15	.	TRBJ2-7	CASRGKAGRRDEQYF	TGTGCCAGCAGGGGTAAGGCGGGCCGGAGGGACGAGCAGTACTTC
TRBV27	TRBD1	19	.	TRBJ1-4	CASSPVGTGTRRGNEKLFF	TGTGCCAGCAGTCCCGTCGGGACAGGGACCCGGCGGGGTAATGAAAAACTGTTTTTT
TRBV7-2	.	13	.	TRBJ1-4	CASSFDQNEKLFF	TGTGCCAGCAGCTTTGATCAGAATGAAAAACTGTTTTTT
TRBV4-3	TRBD2	17	once	TRBJ2-1	CASSQAIAGGTYNEQFF	TGCGCCAGCAGCCAAGCCATAGCGGGGGGTACCTACAATGAGCAGTTCTTC
TRBV4-3	TRBD2	16	.	TRBJ2-3	CASSQVGGSFSDTQYF	TGCGCCAGCAGCCAAGTAGGCGGGAGTTTCTCCGATACGCAGTATTTT
TRBV7-6	.	15	.	TRBJ1-5	CASSFGWIGNQPQHF	TGTGCCAGCAGCTTCGGGTGGATTGGCAATCAGCCCCAGCATTTT
TRBV7-2	.	15	.	TRBJ1-2	CASSLFAPTNYGYTF	TGTGCCAGCAGCTTATTTGCTCCTACCAACTATGGCTACACCTTC
TRBV5-6	.	12	.	TRBJ1-2	CASRTEFYGYTF	TGTGCCAGCAGAACGGAGTTCTATGGCTACACCTTC
TRBV28	TRBD2	15	.	TRBJ2-1	CASSQSGEPYNEQFF	TGTGCCAGCAGTCAAAGCGGGGAACCCTACAATGAGCAGTTCTTC
TRBV30	TRBD2	14	.	TRBJ2-2	CASDGGAGTGELFF	TGTGCCTCCGACGGGGGGGCGGGCACCGGGGAGCTGTTTTTT
TRBV19	TRBD1	15	few	TRBJ1-2	CASSARTGPGYGYTF	TGTGCCAGTAGTGCCCGGACAGGGCCGGGCTATGGCTACACCTTC
TRBV11-3	TRBD2	16	.	TRBJ2-2	CASSKGLAGETGELFF	TGTGCCAGCAGCAAGGGACTAGCGGGAGAAACCGGGGAGCTGTTTTTT
TRBV2	TRBD1	14	.	TRBJ1-1	CASSGQTGRTEAFF	TGTGCCAGCAGTGGCCAGACAGGGCGGACTGAAGCTTTCTTT
TRBV19	TRBD2	16	.	TRBJ2-1	CASSIGTSGVYNEQFF	TGTGCCAGTAGTATCGGGACTAGCGGGGTCTACAATGAGCAGTTCTTC
TRBV9	TRBD1	14	.	TRBJ1-2	CASSVGGTVDGYTF	TGTGCCAGCAGCGTAGGGGGGACAGTTGATGGCTACACCTTC
TRBV4-3	.	13	.	TRBJ1-6	CASSQETRSPLHF	TGCGCCAGCAGCCAAGAAACCAGGTCGCCCCTCCACTTT
TRBV7-3	TRBD1	15	few	TRBJ1-1	CASSSSTGGATEAFF	TGTGCCAGCAGCTCCTCGACAGGGGGCGCGACGGAAGCTTTCTTT
TRBV7-9	.	13	.	TRBJ2-2	CASIPPNTGELFF	TGTGCCAGCATCCCTCCGAACACCGGGGAGCTGTTTTTT
TRBV7-3	.	13	.	TRBJ2-7	CASSIGHLYEQYF	TGTGCCAGCAGCATAGGACACCTTTACGAGCAGTACTTC
TRBV19	TRBD1	16	few	TRBJ1-5	CASSSHSGTGGQPQHF	TGTGCCAGTAGTTCCCATTCCGGGACAGGGGGGCAGCCCCAGCATTTT
TRBV29-1	.	15	.	TRBJ2-1	CSVASSLNSYNEQFF	TGCAGCGTTGCTTCTTCACTAAACTCCTACAATGAGCAGTTCTTC
TRBV28	.	14	.	TRBJ2-7	CASSVPPGAYEQYF	TGTGCCAGCAGTGTACCCCCGGGTGCCTACGAGCAGTACTTC
TRBV5-1	TRBD2	14	.	TRBJ2-5	CASSRGGEEETQYF	TGCGCCAGCAGCCGCGGGGGGGAGGAGGAGACCCAGTACTTC
TRBV25-1	TRBD2	14	once	TRBJ2-1	CASRPGLAVNEQFF	TGTGCCAGTAGACCGGGACTAGCGGTAAATGAGCAGTTCTTC
TRBV27	TRBD1	16	.	TRBJ1-1	CASSYGTGGLGTEAFF	TGTGCCAGCAGTTACGGGACAGGGGGTCTGGGCACTGAAGCTTTCTTT